This TCR beta chain was recovered during a study of patients and donors after allogeneic stem cell transplantation (dated by TCRdb to the early 2020s). The library came from RT-PCR. The run used a NextSeq 550. TCRdb reprocessed the public reads (quality trimming at Q25 with fastp, clone calling with MiXCR) and kept in-frame beta chains. Under each unique CDR3 protein, matching rows form one entry showing the most common genes and DNA. The sample yields approximately 200,000 distinct CDR3 sequences; roughly 40% were counted once. About 30% of the sample comes from the top ten. From the cysteine through the phenylalanine, the CDR3 covers 13 amino acids. CDR3 DNA only is kept here, 39 bases in frame from base 1. The germline V gene (reference sequence) provides CDR1 SGHKS and CDR2 YYEKEE. The junction carries 8 bases between V and J, which are trimmed by 2 bases and 2 bases respectively. Concerning this clonotype itself: Its recognized antigen is unknown. No much larger clone is present one base from it, and per-base qualities are unavailable.

The rearrangement joined TRBV5-5 to TRBJ2-7, with no confident D gene call. The sequence was obtained from a human donor who was either an allogeneic HSCT recipient or a stem cell or donor lymphocyte infusion donor (not recorded which). It is not recorded whose cells these are; they may come from a transplant donor. The specimen sequenced was blood, either unsorted or a sorted T cell fraction (not recorded which). The CDR3 amino acid sequence is: CASSFPGTYEQYF. The DNA sequence is TGTGCCAGCAGCTTTCCTGGAACCTACGAGCAGTACTTC. The CDR3 plus the reference TRBV5-5 and TRBJ2-7 genes for the other parts give the full variable domain: DAGVTQSPTHLIKTRGQQVTLRCSPISGHKSVSWYQQVLGQGPQFIFQYYEKEERGRGNFPDRFSARQFPNYSSELNVNALLLGDSALYLCASSFPGTYEQYFGPGTRLTVT.